These 23 T cell receptor beta chains share one sample of origin, sequenced in a study of blood T cell repertoires in COVID-19. Generated by immunoSEQ multiplex PCR, the TCRdb table keeps only in-frame clones and is missing some. The sample has approximately 150,000 clones, 75% to 90% seen once. The source material was peripheral blood. The receptors were gathered from an elderly man with acute or convalescent COVID-19.

This clone appeared a single time. V usage is TRBV5-1 and J usage is TRBJ2-5, with 14 bases matching TRBD2. CDR3 length: 16 residues. Germline V gene data show CDR1 as SGHRS and CDR2 as YFSETQ. V shed 3 bases and J 4 bases; nucleotides not matched to a gene: 5. The CDR3 sequence: CASSWGTSGSGETQYF. The CDR3 DNA follows: TGCGCCAGCAGCTGGGGGACTAGCGGGAGCGGAGAGACCCAGTACTTC.

This chain uses TRBV19 with TRBJ1-1; possibly TRBD1 for D (5 bases). The CDR3 totals 13 residues. V shed 7 bases and J shed 2 bases, with 11 bases lying between them. Germline V gene sequence: CDR1 LNHDA, CDR2 SQIVND (reference sequence). The CDR3 region is CASTFTGNTEAFF. The CDR3 region has the DNA TGTGCCAGTACCTTTACAGGTAACACTGAAGCTTTCTTT.

The J gene is TRBJ1-6, the V gene TRBV19, with TRBD1 as a possible D gene (6 bases). The CDR3 is 15 amino acids. V shed 1 base and J shed 8 bases, with 12 bases lying between them. Germline assignment: CDR1 LNHDA and CDR2 SQIVND (reference sequence). DNA of the CDR3: TGTGCCAGTAGTATAGCAGGGGACCATTATTCACCCCTCCACTTT. The encoded protein is CASSIAGDHYSPLHF.

This chain connects TRBV9 to TRBJ2-3; D not resolved. There are 17 residues in the CDR3. Trimming took off 0 bases at V and 0 bases at J, with 14 bases between the two ends. Germline V gene lookup returns CDR1 SGDLS and CDR2 YYNGEE. The CDR3 is CASSVGRTATSTDTQYF. The CDR3 nucleotides are TGTGCCAGCAGCGTAGGGCGAACAGCCACTAGCACAGATACGCAGTATTTT.

The chain links TRBV5-1 to TRBJ2-1, with 7 bases fitting TRBD2. The CDR3 is made up of 16 amino acids. Germline CDR1 reads SGHRS; CDR2 reads YFSETQ. The V gene end was trimmed by 0 bases and the J gene end by 3 bases; junction bases not matched to a gene: 6. CDR3 sequence: CASSLDAGDGYNEQFF. DNA for the CDR3: TGCGCCAGCAGCTTGGATGCGGGAGATGGCTACAATGAGCAGTTCTTC.

This chain connects TRBV24-1 to TRBJ2-7; TRBD1 matches at 7 bases. This CDR3 spans 15 amino acids. V shed 5 bases, J shed 1 base, and the junction held 7 bases outside the gene matches. Germline lookup yields CDR1 KGHDR and CDR2 SFDVKD. The CDR3 spells CATSGPGQHSYEQYF. The CDR3 region has the DNA TGTGCCACCAGTGGACCGGGACAGCATTCCTACGAGCAGTACTTC.

J is TRBJ2-1 and V is TRBV6-1, with 10 bases aligning to TRBD1. Germline V gene data show CDR1 as MNHNS and CDR2 as SASEGT. The CDR3 contains 19 residues. After removal of 4 bases from V and 0 bases from J, the junction contained 12 bases not matched to a gene. CDR3 DNA: TGTGCCAGCAGTGCCGGGACAGGGGACGTCTTGAGCTCCTACAATGAGCAGTTCTTC. Translation gives CASSAGTGDVLSSYNEQFF.

This clone was recorded only once. At the DNA level, this CDR3 is encoded by other sequences in the same sample as well. The chain links TRBV3-1 (or the pseudogene TRBV3-2) to TRBJ1-3; the D gene is possibly TRBD1 (5 bases). Germline assignment: CDR1 LGHDT and CDR2 YNNKEL (reference sequence). Trimming cost V 3 bases and J 2 bases, with 8 bases left between them. This CDR3 spans 14 amino acids. This CDR3 reads CASSQQGTGNTIYF. CDR3 nucleotide sequence: TGTGCCAGCAGCCAGCAGGGAACTGGAAACACCATATATTTT.

The genes are TRBV6-5 and TRBJ2-7; 10 bases are shared with TRBD2. J gave up 5 bases and V 6 bases, and 7 bases lay outside the gene matches. The CDR3 sequence is 14 residues long. The germline CDR1 and CDR2 sequences are MNHEY and SVGAGI. CDR3 nucleotides: TGTGCCAGCAGGCGGGCTAGCGGGGGCCACGAGCAGTACTTC. This encodes CASRRASGGHEQYF.

The chain links TRBV30 to TRBJ1-1; D gene ambiguous. Germline V gene sequence: CDR1 GTSNPN, CDR2 SVGIG (reference sequence). This CDR3 comprises 13 residues. V lost 5 bases and J lost 1, with 11 bases in between. The CDR3 loop is CAWGKQQNTEAFF. The DNA of the CDR3 is TGTGCCTGGGGGAAACAGCAGAACACTGAAGCTTTCTTT.

The chain has TRBV19 and TRBJ2-7, with a tentative D call TRBD2 (6 bases). The CDR3 extends over 15 amino acids. Germline CDR1 reads LNHDA; CDR2 reads SQIVND (reference sequence). Trimming stripped 2 bases from V and 3 bases from J, with 14 bases between. CDR3 coding DNA: TGTGCCAGTAGTATAAGTCCGGGGGAGCTCTACGAGCAGTACTTC. This codes for CASSISPGELYEQYF. Filled out from reference TRBV19 and TRBJ2-7, the complete variable domain reads DGGITQSPKYLFRKEGQNVTLSCEQNLNHDAMYWYRQDPGQGLRLIYYSQIVNDFQKGDIAEGYSVSREKKESFPLTVTSAQKNPTAFYLCASSISPGELYEQYFGPGTRLTVT.

The chain combines TRBV3-1 (or the pseudogene TRBV3-2) with TRBJ2-1, with TRBD2 matching 9 bases. With V trimmed by 4 bases and J by 9 bases, 10 bases remained unmatched. The CDR3 extends over 15 amino acids. Germline V gives CDR1 LGHDT, CDR2 YNNKEL (reference sequence). The CDR3 DNA follows: TGTGCCAGCAGCCCCGGGGTAGCGGGAGTTGGTGAGCAGTTCTTC. Its protein is CASSPGVAGVGEQFF.

V gene TRBV7-2 combines with J gene TRBJ2-3, with a weak D call TRBD2 (6 bases). CDR1 is SGHTA and CDR2 is FQGNSA in the germline V gene. The CDR3 is 14 amino acids. Trimming took 4 bases from V and 4 from J, leaving 12 bases between them. CDR3 in DNA: TGTGCCAGCAGCTCCCGTCGGGGGTCAGATACGCAGTATTTT. It specifies CASSSRRGSDTQYF.

The V gene is TRBV6-6, the J gene TRBJ1-3; D is undetermined. The V and J ends lost 7 bases and 4 bases respectively, with 8 bases between them. Germline V gene sequence: CDR1 MNHNY, CDR2 SVGAGI (reference sequence). The CDR3 extends over 12 amino acids. The CDR3 here is CASTQEGNTIYF. DNA of the CDR3: TGTGCCAGCACCCAGGAAGGAAACACCATATATTTT.

This clone was picked up one time. The chain uses TRBV5-4 and TRBJ2-1; the D gene is possibly TRBD2 (5 bases). CDR1 is SGHNT and CDR2 is YYREEE in the germline V gene (reference sequence). The V end was cut by 7 bases, the J end by 9 bases, with 14 bases between. There are 12 residues in the CDR3. The CDR3 region has the DNA TGTGCCAGCCCCCCCAGCGGCGCTGAGCAGTTCTTC. Its translation is CASPPSGAEQFF.

The genes are TRBV6-5 and TRBJ1-1, with D tentatively TRBD1 (5 bases). The CDR3 totals 16 residues. Trimming cost V 2 bases and J 4 bases, with 17 bases left between them. Per the germline V gene, CDR1 is MNHEY and CDR2 is SVGAGI. The CDR3, as DNA: TGTGCCAGCAGTTACCCGGATGAGCAGGGCGGCACTGAAGCTTTCTTT. Protein: CASSYPDEQGGTEAFF.

CDR3 in amino acids: CASSRLRLSSYNEQFF. Here the CDR3 DNA reads TGTGCCAGCAGCCGCCTCCGATTGAGCTCCTACAATGAGCAGTTCTTC. The V call is TRBV3-1 (or the pseudogene TRBV3-2), the J call TRBJ2-1; D ambiguous. Trimming removed 4 bases from V and 0 bases from J, with 13 bases in between. The CDR3 spans 16 residues. Germline lookup yields CDR1 LGHDT and CDR2 YNNKEL (reference sequence).

The rearrangement uses TRBV24-1 and TRBJ2-6; D is possibly TRBD1 (6 bases). Trimming pared 4 bases from V and 2 bases from J, leaving 8 bases between. CDR3 length equals 15 residues. Germline loops: CDR1 KGHDR, CDR2 SFDVKD. CDR3 residues: CATSDPGAGANVLTF. The CDR3, as DNA: TGTGCCACCAGTGACCCAGGGGCTGGGGCCAACGTCCTGACTTTC.

This clone has just one count. The genes are TRBV29-1 and TRBJ2-1; D is undetermined. The CDR3 totals 13 residues. The germline V and J ends were trimmed by 4 bases and 3 bases, with 10 bases remaining between them. The germline V gene encodes CDR1 SQVTM and CDR2 ANQGSEA. The CDR3 loop is CSVGARSYNEQFF. The DNA for the CDR3 is TGCAGCGTTGGAGCCCGTAGCTACAATGAGCAGTTCTTC.

The chain links TRBV30 to TRBJ1-4; 7 bases fit TRBD1. The CDR3 sequence is 18 residues long. Trimming removed 3 bases from V and 0 bases from J; junction bases left unmatched: 13. Germline lookup yields CDR1 GTSNPN and CDR2 SVGIG (reference sequence). CDR3 sequence (DNA): TGTGCCTGGAGGGTGGGACAGTCCCTGAGTTCAACTAATGAAAAACTGTTTTTT. Translated, it gives CAWRVGQSLSSTNEKLFF.

J is TRBJ2-3 and V is TRBV7-8, with TRBD2 matching over 7 bases. V shed 1 base, J shed 4 bases, and the junction held 8 bases outside the gene matches. The CDR3 extends over 16 amino acids. Germline values: CDR1 SGHVS, CDR2 FQNEAQ. The CDR3 region is CASSLGTRYLADTQYF. The CDR3 nucleotides are TGTGCCAGCAGCTTAGGGACTAGATATCTGGCAGATACGCAGTATTTT.

To note about this clone: At one end the junction does not follow the germline gene, possibly because of a read error. The chain links TRBV7-7 to TRBJ2-1; 8 bases align to TRBD2. The CDR3 loop spans 15 amino acids. CDR1 and CDR2 (germline): SSHAT, FNYEAQ (reference sequence). CDR3 DNA: TGTGCTAGCAGCTTCGGGACTAGGGGACTCGATGAGCAGTTCTTC. The encoded protein is CASSFGTRGLDEQFF.

CDR3: CATSDFRTDRSTDTQYF. In DNA form, the CDR3 reads TGTGCCACCAGTGATTTCCGGACAGATAGAAGCACAGATACGCAGTATTTT. The chain joins TRBV24-1 to TRBJ2-3; tentative D call: TRBD1 (6 bases). With 1 base removed from V and 0 bases from J, the gap between germline ends came to 13 bases. Germline-derived CDR1 and CDR2 are KGHDR and SFDVKD. This CDR3 is 17 amino acids long.